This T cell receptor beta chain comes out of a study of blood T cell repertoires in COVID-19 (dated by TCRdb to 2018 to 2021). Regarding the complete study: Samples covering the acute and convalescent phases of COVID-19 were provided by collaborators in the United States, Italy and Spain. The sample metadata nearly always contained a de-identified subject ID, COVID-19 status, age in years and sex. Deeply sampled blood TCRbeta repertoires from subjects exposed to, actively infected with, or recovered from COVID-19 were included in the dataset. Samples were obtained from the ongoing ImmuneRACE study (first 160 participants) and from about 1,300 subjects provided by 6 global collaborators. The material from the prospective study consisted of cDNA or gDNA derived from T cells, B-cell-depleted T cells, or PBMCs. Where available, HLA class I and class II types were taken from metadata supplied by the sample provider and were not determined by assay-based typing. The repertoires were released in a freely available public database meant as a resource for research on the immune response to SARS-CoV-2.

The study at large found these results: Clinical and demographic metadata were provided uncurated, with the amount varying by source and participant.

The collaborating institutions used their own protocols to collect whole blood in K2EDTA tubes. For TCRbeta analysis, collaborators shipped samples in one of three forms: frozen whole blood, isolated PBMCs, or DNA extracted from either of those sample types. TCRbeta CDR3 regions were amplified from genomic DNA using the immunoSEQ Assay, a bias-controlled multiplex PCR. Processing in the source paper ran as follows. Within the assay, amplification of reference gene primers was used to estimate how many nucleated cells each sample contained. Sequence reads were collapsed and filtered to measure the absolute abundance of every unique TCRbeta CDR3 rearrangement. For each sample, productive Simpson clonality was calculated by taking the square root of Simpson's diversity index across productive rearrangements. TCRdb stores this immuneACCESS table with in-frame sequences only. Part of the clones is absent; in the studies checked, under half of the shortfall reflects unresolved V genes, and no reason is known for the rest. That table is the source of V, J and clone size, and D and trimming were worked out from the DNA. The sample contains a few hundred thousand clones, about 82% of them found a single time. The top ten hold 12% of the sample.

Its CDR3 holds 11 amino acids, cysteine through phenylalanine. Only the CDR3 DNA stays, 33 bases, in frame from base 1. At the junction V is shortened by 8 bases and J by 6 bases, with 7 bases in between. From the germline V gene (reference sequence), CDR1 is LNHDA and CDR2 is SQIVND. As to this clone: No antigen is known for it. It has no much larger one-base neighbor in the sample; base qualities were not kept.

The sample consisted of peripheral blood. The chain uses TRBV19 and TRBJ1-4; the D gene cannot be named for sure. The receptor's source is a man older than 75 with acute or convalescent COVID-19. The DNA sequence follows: TGTGCCAGTGGTGGGCATGAAAAACTGTTTTTT. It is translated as CASGGHEKLFF.